The rows below give T cell receptor beta chains drawn from one sample of a study of identical twins. One entry per CDR3 protein, called by TCRdb with MiXCR from the 5' RACE reads. The data hold around 280,000 distinct CDR3 sequences, with more than 6.5% observed a single time. The same sample was also used in a study of yellow fever vaccine responses in identical twins.

Material for sequencing was memory (CD45RO+) T cells sorted from blood. The receptors shown here come from a woman under 30 in good health. Each CDR3 is given with its conserved first and last residue. The D gene is left open where the match is weak. Size values are once, few and many counts, or a class for expanded clones, and some rows have none.

j_call: TRBJ1-1
d_call: .
clone_size: .
v_call: TRBV6-5
cdr3_aa: CASSYAAGNTEAFF
cdr3_nt: TGTGCCAGCAGTTACGCGGCAGGGAACACTGAAGCTTTCTTT

j_call: TRBJ2-1
d_call: TRBD2
clone_size: many
v_call: TRBV27
cdr3_aa: CASRMGLAGGNEQFF
cdr3_nt: TGTGCCAGCAGAATGGGACTAGCGGGAGGAAATGAGCAGTTCTTC

j_call: TRBJ2-5
d_call: .
clone_size: few
v_call: TRBV4-1
cdr3_aa: CASSQGPEQGLETQYF
cdr3_nt: TGCGCCAGCAGCCAAGGACCGGAGCAGGGTCTGGAGACCCAGTACTTC

j_call: TRBJ2-1
d_call: TRBD1
clone_size: few
v_call: TRBV28
cdr3_aa: CASSSPGGGNEQFF
cdr3_nt: TGTGCCAGCAGTTCCCCAGGGGGTGGAAATGAGCAGTTCTTC

j_call: TRBJ1-3
d_call: TRBD1
clone_size: .
v_call: TRBV5-1
cdr3_aa: CASSWGTGGNTIYF
cdr3_nt: TGCGCCAGCAGCTGGGGGACAGGGGGAAACACCATATATTTT

j_call: TRBJ2-1
d_call: .
clone_size: many
v_call: TRBV3-1
cdr3_aa: CASSQAFENEQFF
cdr3_nt: TGTGCCAGCAGCCAAGCCTTCGAGAATGAGCAGTTCTTC

j_call: TRBJ2-4
d_call: .
clone_size: few
v_call: TRBV5-6
cdr3_aa: CASSLREQGTNIQYF
cdr3_nt: TGTGCCAGCAGCTTGAGGGAGCAGGGGACGAACATTCAGTACTTC

j_call: TRBJ1-3
d_call: .
clone_size: few
v_call: TRBV10-3
cdr3_aa: CAISAGPSSGNTIYF
cdr3_nt: TGTGCCATCAGTGCCGGGCCCTCCTCTGGAAACACCATATATTTT

j_call: TRBJ1-2
d_call: .
clone_size: few
v_call: TRBV14
cdr3_aa: CASSQDLAAIYGYTF
cdr3_nt: TGTGCCAGCAGCCAAGATTTAGCCGCAATCTATGGCTACACCTTC

j_call: TRBJ1-6
d_call: .
clone_size: few
v_call: TRBV27
cdr3_aa: CASSFRANNSPLHF
cdr3_nt: TGTGCCAGCAGTTTCCGGGCAAATAATTCACCCCTCCACTTT

j_call: TRBJ1-1
d_call: .
clone_size: many
v_call: TRBV12-3/TRBV12-4
cdr3_aa: CASSFNRQEAFF
cdr3_nt: TGTGCCAGCAGTTTTAACCGCCAGGAAGCTTTCTTT